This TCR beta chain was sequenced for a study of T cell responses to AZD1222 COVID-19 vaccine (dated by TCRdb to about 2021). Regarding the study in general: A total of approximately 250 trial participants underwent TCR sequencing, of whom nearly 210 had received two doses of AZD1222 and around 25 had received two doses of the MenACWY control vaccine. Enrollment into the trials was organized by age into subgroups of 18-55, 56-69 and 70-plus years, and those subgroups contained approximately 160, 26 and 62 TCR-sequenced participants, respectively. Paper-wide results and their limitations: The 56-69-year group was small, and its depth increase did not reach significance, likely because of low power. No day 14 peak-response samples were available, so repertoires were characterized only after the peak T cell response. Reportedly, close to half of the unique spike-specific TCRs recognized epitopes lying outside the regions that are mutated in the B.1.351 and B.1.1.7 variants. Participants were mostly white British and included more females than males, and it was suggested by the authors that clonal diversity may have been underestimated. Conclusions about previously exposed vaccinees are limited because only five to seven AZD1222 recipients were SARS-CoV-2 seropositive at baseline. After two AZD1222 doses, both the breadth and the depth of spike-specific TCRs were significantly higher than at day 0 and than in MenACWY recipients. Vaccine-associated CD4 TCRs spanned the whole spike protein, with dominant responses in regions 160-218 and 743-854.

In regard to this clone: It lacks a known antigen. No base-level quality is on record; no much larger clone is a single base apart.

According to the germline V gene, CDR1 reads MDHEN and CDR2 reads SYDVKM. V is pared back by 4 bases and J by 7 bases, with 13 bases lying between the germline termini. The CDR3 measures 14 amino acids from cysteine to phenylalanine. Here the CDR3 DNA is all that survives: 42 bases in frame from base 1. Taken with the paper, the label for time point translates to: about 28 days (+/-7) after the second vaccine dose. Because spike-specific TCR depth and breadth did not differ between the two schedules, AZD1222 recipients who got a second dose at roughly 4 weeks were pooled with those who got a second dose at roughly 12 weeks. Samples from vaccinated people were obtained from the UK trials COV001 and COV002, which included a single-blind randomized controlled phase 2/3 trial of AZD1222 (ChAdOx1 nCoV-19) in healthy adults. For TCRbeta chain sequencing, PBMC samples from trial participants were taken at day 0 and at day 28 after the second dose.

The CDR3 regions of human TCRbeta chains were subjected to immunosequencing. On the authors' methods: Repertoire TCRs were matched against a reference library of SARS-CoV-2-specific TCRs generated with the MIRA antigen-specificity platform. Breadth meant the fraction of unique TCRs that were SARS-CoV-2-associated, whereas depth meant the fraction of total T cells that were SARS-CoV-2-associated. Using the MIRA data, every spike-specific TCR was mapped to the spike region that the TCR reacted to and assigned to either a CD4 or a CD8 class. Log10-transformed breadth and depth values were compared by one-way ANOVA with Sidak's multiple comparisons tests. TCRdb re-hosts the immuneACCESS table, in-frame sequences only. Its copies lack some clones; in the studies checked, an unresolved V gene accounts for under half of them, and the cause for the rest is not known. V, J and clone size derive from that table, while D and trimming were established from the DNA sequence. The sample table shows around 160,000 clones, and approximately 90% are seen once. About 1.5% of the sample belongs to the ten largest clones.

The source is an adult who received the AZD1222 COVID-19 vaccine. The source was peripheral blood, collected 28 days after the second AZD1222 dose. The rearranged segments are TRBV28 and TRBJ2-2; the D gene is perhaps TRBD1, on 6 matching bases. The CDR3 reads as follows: CASSSQGLDGELFF. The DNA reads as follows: TGTGCCAGCAGTTCACAGGGTCTTGACGGGGAGCTGTTTTTT.